This T cell receptor beta chain was observed in a study of technical replicates of blood from several donors. This CDR3 comprises 16 residues. V was clipped by 6 bases and J by 3 bases; unmatched bases: 8. Germline V gives CDR1 MRHNA, CDR2 SNTAGT. Some clones are missing from TCRdb's copy, which holds only in-frame ones; the method was immunoSEQ multiplex PCR. The sample shows more than 90,000 clones, approximately 94% of them seen only once. The receptor was derived from a human donor in good health. The sequenced sample was T cells isolated from PBMCs. The rearrangement links TRBV6-4 to TRBJ1-1, with 12 bases that match TRBD1. CDR3 coding DNA: TGTGCCAGCAGGAGACGGGGACAGGGGGCGGACACTGAAGCTTTCTTT. This translates into CASRRRGQGADTEAFF.